Each of the 15 T cell receptor beta chains below was sequenced from the same sample in a study of control samples from healthy donors and cancer patients. Method: immunoSEQ multiplex PCR; TCRdb's copy keeps in-frame clones and lacks some. This repertoire shows under 80,000 clones, approximately 84% found once; its top ten account for about 26%. Sequenced material: blood. The receptors were sampled from a man in his fifties or sixties in good health.

The rearrangement links TRBV6-5 to TRBJ1-1; 7 positions agree with TRBD1. Germline V gene data show CDR1 as MNHEY and CDR2 as SVGAGI. The V and J ends lost 6 bases and 4 bases, in that order; junction bases with no gene match: 2. The CDR3 consists of 12 residues. This CDR3 is CASSTGVTEAFF. The CDR3 DNA sequence: TGTGCCAGCAGCACAGGGGTCACTGAAGCTTTCTTT.

J is TRBJ1-3 and V is TRBV6-5; tentatively, D is TRBD1 (6 bases). This CDR3 comprises 15 residues. Germline V gene sequence: CDR1 MNHEY, CDR2 SVGAGI. V was trimmed by 4 bases and J by 7 bases, leaving 17 bases between them. CDR3 loop: CASSFTGRWWNTIYF. CDR3 sequence (DNA): TGTGCCAGCAGTTTTACAGGGCGGTGGTGGAACACCATATATTTT.

This chain links TRBV19 with TRBJ1-2; possibly TRBD1 for D (5 bases). Germline loops: CDR1 LNHDA, CDR2 SQIVND (reference sequence). Trimming removed 3 bases from V and 7 bases from J, with 9 bases in between. The CDR3 runs to 12 residues. The CDR3 spells CASSIGRVGYTF. The CDR3 DNA reads TGTGCCAGTAGTATCGGCAGGGTTGGCTACACCTTC.

This clone was seen a handful of times. The rearrangement joins TRBV1 to TRBJ1-1. TRBV1 counts as a pseudogene. The CDR3 has 18 residues. The DNA for the CDR3 is TGCACCAGCAGCCAAGAAGGTCGTGGCGGTGGGATGAACACTGAAGCTTTCTTT. This sequence encodes CTSSQEGRGGGMNTEAFF.

V is TRBV28 and J is TRBJ2-7; D uncertain. The V end was cut by 3 bases, the J end by 0 bases, with 24 bases between. The V gene's germline CDR1 is MDHEN and CDR2 SYDVKM. CDR3 length: 19 residues. The CDR3 DNA is TGTGCCAGCAGTTTCCCAAGGAGACAAGGGCTGCGTCTCTCCTACGAGCAGTACTTC. It encodes CASSFPRRQGLRLSYEQYF.

The gene calls are TRBV28 and TRBJ2-3; the D gene is possibly TRBD2 (6 bases). Trimming cost V 6 bases and J 1 base, with 14 bases left between them. The length of the CDR3 is 15 residues. CDR1 and CDR2 from the germline V gene are MDHEN and SYDVKM. CDR3 coding DNA: TGTGCCAGCAGCCCCCTCTCTAGCGGCACAGATACGCAGTATTTT. Protein product: CASSPLSSGTDTQYF.

The gene calls are TRBV27 and TRBJ2-3; perhaps TRBD2 as D (6 bases). The CDR3 totals 16 residues. V lost 5 bases and J lost 2, with 17 bases in between. Per germline, CDR1 MNHEY and CDR2 SMNVEV (reference sequence). This chain's CDR3 is CASSHSLATITDTQYF. DNA for the CDR3: TGTGCCAGCAGTCATTCTCTAGCGACAATCACAGATACGCAGTATTTT.

The J gene is TRBJ2-7, the V gene TRBV14; 7 bases are shared with TRBD2. With V trimmed by 7 bases and J by 0 bases, 6 bases remained unmatched. The germline gives CDR1 SGHDN, CDR2 FVKESK. The CDR3 runs to 14 residues. CDR3 residues: CASKGGLSSYEQYF. DNA of the CDR3: TGTGCCAGCAAGGGAGGGCTCTCCTCCTACGAGCAGTACTTC.

The rearrangement links TRBV11-3 to TRBJ2-1; D uncertain. CDR1 and CDR2 from the germline V gene are SGHNT and YENEEA. The CDR3 covers 12 residues. Trimming pared 5 bases from V and 8 bases from J, leaving 10 bases between. CDR3 coding DNA: TGTGCCAGCAGCCCGAACAGAGATGAGCAGTTCTTC. Translation gives CASSPNRDEQFF.

The chain is built from TRBV6-6 and TRBJ1-1; D call uncertain. The V end was cut by 0 bases, the J end by 4 bases, with 9 bases between. This CDR3 comprises 14 residues. CDR1 is MNHNY, CDR2 SVGAGI, per germline (reference sequence). In DNA form, the CDR3 reads TGTGCCAGCAGTTACTCGAAGATCGGCACTGAAGCTTTCTTT. It is translated as CASSYSKIGTEAFF.

The V and J genes are TRBV12-3 or TRBV12-4 and TRBJ1-1; D unresolved. CDR3 length: 13 amino acids. V lost 7 bases and J 11 bases, leaving 20 bases between the germline ends. In DNA, the CDR3 is TGTGCCAGCACCCTAGACGTGGGTACATGGGCTTTCTTT. This sequence encodes CASTLDVGTWAFF.

Within the sample, this clone is medium-sized. Distinct nucleotide sequences in the sample also encode this CDR3. The J gene is TRBJ1-1, the V gene TRBV7-3; 8 bases align to TRBD1. The CDR3 extends over 13 amino acids. Germline CDR1 SGHTA, CDR2 FQGTGA. The trim removed 5 bases at V and 4 bases at J, leaving 3 bases unmatched. CDR3: CASSPTGGTEAFF. The CDR3 nucleotides read TGTGCCAGCAGCCCTACAGGGGGCACTGAAGCTTTCTTT.

The rearrangement joins TRBV7-9 to TRBJ2-3; 7 bases map to TRBD1. V shed 2 bases and J 1 base; nucleotides not matched to a gene: 0. Germline V gene data show CDR1 as SEHNR and CDR2 as FQNEAQ (reference sequence). CDR3 length: 14 residues. In DNA form, the CDR3 reads TGTGCCAGCAGCTTAACAGGGGGCACAGATACGCAGTATTTT. This encodes CASSLTGGTDTQYF.

This sequence joins TRBV6-5 and TRBJ2-7, with D perhaps given as TRBD1 or TRBD2 (5 bases each). From germline, CDR1 is MNHEY and CDR2 SVGAGI. The length of the CDR3 is 13 residues. V shed 5 bases and J shed 2 bases, with 10 bases lying between them. CDR3 amino acids: CASSRGRAYEQYF. The CDR3 DNA reads as TGTGCCAGCAGTCGGGGCAGGGCCTACGAGCAGTACTTC.

The CDR3 nucleotides read TGTGCCAGCAGTTACACAGCAACGGGACTCAGCTCCTACGAGCAGTACTTC. Its translation: CASSYTATGLSSYEQYF. V usage is TRBV6-2 or TRBV6-3 and J usage is TRBJ2-7, with a tentative D call TRBD2 (6 bases). The CDR3 consists of 17 residues. Trimming stripped 2 bases from V and 0 bases from J, with 17 bases between. Germline values: CDR1 MNHEY, CDR2 SVGEGT.